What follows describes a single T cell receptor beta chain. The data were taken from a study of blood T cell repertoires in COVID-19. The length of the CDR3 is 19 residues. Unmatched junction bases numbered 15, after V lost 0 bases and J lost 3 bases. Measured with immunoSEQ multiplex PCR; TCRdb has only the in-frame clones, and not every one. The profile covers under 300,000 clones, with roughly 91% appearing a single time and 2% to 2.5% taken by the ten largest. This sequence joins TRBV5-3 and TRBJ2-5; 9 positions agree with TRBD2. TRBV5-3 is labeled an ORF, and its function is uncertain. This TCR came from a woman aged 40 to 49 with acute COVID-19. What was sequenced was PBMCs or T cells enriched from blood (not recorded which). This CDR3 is CARSLGLAGPLPLKETQYF. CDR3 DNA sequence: TGTGCCAGAAGCTTGGGGCTAGCGGGGCCTCTACCGCTGAAAGAGACCCAGTACTTC.